This TCR delta chain was observed in a study of gamma-delta T cells after stem cell transplantation. TCRdb reran clone calling via CATT on the RT-PCR reads. Found here are about 14,000 delta-chain clones, roughly 29% of them singletons; the top ten hold 3.5% to 4%. The material sequenced was gamma-delta T cells. This sequence was found in a human donor. It is not recorded whose cells these are; they may come from a transplant donor.

CDR3 loop: CACDTNFYWGKARQMFF. The CDR3 nucleotides are TGTGCCTGTGACACCAACTTTTACTGGGGGAAAGCCCGACAGATGTTTTTC. This rearrangement joins TRDV2 to TRDJ3; 9 bases are shared with TRDD3. Germline loops: CDR1 GEAIGNYY, CDR2 EKD. V trimming: 0 bases; J trimming: 11 bases; junction bases outside the gene matches: 10. The CDR3 is made up of 17 amino acids.